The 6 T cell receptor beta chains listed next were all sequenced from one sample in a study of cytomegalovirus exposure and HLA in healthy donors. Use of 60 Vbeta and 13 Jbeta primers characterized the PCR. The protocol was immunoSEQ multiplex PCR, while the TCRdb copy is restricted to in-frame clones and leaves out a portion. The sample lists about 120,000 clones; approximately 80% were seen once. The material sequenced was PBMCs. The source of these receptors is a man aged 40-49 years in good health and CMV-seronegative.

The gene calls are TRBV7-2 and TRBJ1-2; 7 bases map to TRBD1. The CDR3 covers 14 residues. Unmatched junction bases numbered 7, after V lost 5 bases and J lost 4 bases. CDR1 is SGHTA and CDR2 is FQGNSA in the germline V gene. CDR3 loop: CASSPETGSYGYTF. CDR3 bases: TGTGCCAGCAGCCCAGAGACAGGGAGCTATGGCTACACCTTC.

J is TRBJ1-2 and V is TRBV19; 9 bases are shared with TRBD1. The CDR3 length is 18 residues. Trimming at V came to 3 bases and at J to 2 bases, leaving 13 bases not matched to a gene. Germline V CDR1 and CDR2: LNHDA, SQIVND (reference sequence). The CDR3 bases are TGTGCCAGTAGTATGGTCGCAACAGGGGGCAAGGGAAACTATGGCTACACCTTC. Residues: CASSMVATGGKGNYGYTF.

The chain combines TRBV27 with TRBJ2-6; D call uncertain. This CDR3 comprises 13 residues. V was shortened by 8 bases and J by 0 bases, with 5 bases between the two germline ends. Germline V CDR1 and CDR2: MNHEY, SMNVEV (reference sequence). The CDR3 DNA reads TGTGCCAGCCGTATCTCTGGGGCCAACGTCCTGACTTTC. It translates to CASRISGANVLTF.

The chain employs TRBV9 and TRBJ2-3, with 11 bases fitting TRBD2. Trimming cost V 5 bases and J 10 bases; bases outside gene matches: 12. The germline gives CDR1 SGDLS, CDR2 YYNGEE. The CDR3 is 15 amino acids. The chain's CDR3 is CASRPTASSGGPQYF. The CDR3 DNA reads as TGTGCCAGCAGGCCCACGGCGTCTAGCGGGGGGCCGCAGTATTTT.

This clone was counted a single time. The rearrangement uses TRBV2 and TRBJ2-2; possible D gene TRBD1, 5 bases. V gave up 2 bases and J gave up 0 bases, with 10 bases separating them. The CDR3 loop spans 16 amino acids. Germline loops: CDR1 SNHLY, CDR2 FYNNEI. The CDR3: CASSELGVSNTGELFF. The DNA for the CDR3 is TGTGCCAGCAGTGAATTAGGGGTATCGAACACCGGGGAGCTGTTTTTT.

The CDR3 spells CASSRTGVSGEAFF. As DNA, the CDR3 is TGCGCCAGCAGCCGCACCGGGGTTTCGGGTGAAGCTTTCTTT. The rearrangement links TRBV4-3 to TRBJ1-1, with unresolved D. This CDR3 spans 14 amino acids. Germline CDR1 reads LGHNA; CDR2 reads YSLEER. Trimming removed 4 bases at V and 7 bases at J, with 16 bases between.